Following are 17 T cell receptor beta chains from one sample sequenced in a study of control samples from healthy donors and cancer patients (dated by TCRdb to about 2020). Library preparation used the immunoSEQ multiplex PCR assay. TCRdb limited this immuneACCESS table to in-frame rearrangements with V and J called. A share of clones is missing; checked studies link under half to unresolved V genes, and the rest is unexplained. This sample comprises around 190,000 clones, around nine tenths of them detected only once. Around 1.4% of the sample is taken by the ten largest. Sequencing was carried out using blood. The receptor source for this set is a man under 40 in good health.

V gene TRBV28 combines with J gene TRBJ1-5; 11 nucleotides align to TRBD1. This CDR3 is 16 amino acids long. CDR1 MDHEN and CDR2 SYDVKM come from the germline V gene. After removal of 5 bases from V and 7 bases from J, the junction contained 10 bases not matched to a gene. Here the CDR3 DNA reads TGTGCCAGCAGTCCTCCGTGGGGACAGGGGGTCCAGCCCCAGCATTTT. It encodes CASSPPWGQGVQPQHF.

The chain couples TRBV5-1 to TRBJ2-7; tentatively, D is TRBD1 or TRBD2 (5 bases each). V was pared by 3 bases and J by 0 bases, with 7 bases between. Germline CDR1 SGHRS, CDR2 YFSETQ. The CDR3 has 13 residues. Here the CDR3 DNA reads TGCGCCAGCAGCTATGGGGGCTCCTACGAGCAGTACTTC. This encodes CASSYGGSYEQYF.

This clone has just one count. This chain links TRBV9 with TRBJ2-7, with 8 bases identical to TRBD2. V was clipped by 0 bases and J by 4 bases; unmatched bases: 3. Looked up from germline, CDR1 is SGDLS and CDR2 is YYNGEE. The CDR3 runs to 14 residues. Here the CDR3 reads CASSVARGGYEQYF. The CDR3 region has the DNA TGTGCCAGCAGCGTAGCCCGGGGGGGGTACGAGCAGTACTTC.

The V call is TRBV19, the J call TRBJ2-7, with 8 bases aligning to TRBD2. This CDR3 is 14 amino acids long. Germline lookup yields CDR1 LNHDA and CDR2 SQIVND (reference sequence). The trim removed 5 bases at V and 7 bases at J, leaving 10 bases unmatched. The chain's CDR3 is CASSPPGSGKEQYF. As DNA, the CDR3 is TGTGCCAGTAGTCCCCCGGGTAGCGGGAAGGAGCAGTACTTC.

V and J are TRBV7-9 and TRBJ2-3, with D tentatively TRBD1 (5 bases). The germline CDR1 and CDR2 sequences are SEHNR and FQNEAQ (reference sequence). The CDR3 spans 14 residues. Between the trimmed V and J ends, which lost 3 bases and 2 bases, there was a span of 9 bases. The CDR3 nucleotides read TGTGCCAGCAGCTTGCAGGGTAACACAGATACGCAGTATTTT. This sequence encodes CASSLQGNTDTQYF. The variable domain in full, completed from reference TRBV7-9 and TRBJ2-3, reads DTGVSQNPRHKITKRGQNVTFRCDPISEHNRLYWYRQTLGQGPEFLTYFQNEAQLEKSRLLSDRFSAERPKGSFSTLEIQRTEQGDSAMYLCASSLQGNTDTQYFGPGTRLTVL.

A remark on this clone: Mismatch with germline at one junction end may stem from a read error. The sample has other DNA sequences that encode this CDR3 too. CDR3 nucleotides: TGCGCCAGTAGTATCCGGGACAGAACCGGGGAGCTGTTTTTT. Translation gives CASSIRDRTGELFF. The chain links TRBV19 to TRBJ2-2; 7 bases agree with TRBD1. The germline gives CDR1 LNHDA, CDR2 SQIVND (reference sequence). The CDR3 spans 14 residues.

CDR3 amino acids: CASSQVLQGGTGELFF. In DNA form, the CDR3 reads TGCGCCAGCAGCCAAGTCCTTCAGGGGGGCACCGGGGAGCTGTTTTTT. The rearrangement uses TRBV4-1 and TRBJ2-2; possible D gene TRBD1, 7 bases. Per germline, CDR1 MGHRA and CDR2 YSYEKL. The germline V and J ends were trimmed by 1 base and 4 bases, with 13 bases remaining between them. This CDR3 has 16 amino acids.

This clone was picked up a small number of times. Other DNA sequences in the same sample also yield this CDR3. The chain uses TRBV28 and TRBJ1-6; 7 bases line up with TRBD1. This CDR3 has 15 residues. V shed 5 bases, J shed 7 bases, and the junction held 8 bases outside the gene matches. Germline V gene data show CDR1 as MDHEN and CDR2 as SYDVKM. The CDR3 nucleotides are TGTGCCAGCAGTCCGATAGACAGGGACAATTCACCCCTCCACTTT. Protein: CASSPIDRDNSPLHF.

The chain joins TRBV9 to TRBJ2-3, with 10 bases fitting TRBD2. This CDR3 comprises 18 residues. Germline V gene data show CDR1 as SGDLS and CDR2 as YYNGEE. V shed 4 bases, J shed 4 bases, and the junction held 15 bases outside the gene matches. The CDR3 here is CASSLYPGLAYYPDTQYF. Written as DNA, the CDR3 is TGTGCCAGCAGCCTCTACCCGGGACTAGCGTACTACCCAGATACGCAGTATTTT. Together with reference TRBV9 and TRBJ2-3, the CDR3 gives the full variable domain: DSGVTQTPKHLITATGQRVTLRCSPRSGDLSVYWYQQSLDQGLQFLIQYYNGEERAKGNILERFSAQQFPDLHSELNLSSLELGDSALYFCASSLYPGLAYYPDTQYFGPGTRLTVL.

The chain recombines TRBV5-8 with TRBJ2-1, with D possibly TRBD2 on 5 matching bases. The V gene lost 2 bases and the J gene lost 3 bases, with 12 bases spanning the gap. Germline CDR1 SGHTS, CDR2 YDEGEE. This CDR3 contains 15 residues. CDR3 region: CASSFVGVFYNEQFF. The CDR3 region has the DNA TGTGCCAGCAGCTTTGTGGGAGTCTTCTACAATGAGCAGTTCTTC.

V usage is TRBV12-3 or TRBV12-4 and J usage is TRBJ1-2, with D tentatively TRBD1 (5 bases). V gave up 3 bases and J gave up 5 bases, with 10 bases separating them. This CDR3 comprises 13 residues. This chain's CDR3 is CASSFGARYGYTF. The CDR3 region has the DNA TGTGCCAGCAGTTTTGGGGCGAGGTATGGCTACACCTTC.

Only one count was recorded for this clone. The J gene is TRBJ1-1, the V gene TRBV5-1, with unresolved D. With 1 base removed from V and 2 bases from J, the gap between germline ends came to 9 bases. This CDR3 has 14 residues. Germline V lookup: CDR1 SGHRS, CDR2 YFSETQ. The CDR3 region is CASSLWGVNTEAFF. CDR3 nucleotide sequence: TGCGCCAGCAGCTTGTGGGGAGTCAACACTGAAGCTTTCTTT.

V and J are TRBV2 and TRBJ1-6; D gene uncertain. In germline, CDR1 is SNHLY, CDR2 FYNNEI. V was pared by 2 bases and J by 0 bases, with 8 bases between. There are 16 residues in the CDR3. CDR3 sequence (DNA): TGTGCCAGCAGTGAAAGGGCAGGCTCCTATAATTCACCCCTCCACTTT. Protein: CASSERAGSYNSPLHF.

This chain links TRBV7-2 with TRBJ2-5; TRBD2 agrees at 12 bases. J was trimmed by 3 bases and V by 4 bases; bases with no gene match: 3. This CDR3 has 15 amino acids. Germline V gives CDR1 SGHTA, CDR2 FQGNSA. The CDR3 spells CASSSRTSGEETQYF. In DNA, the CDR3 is TGTGCCAGCAGCTCACGGACTAGCGGGGAAGAGACCCAGTACTTC.

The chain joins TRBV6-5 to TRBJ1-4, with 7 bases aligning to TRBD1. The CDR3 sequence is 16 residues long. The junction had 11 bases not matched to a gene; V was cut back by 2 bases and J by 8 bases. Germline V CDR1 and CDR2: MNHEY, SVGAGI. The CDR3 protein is CASSYPIQGRGEKLFF. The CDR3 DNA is TGTGCCAGCAGTTACCCGATACAGGGGAGAGGAGAAAAACTGTTTTTT.

The CDR3 loop is CASSEASQPQHF. CDR3 in DNA: TGTGCCAGCAGTGAAGCCAGTCAGCCCCAGCATTTT. This chain links TRBV6-1 with TRBJ1-5; D gene unclear. Germline values: CDR1 MNHNS, CDR2 SASEGT. The CDR3 runs to 12 residues. Trimming left V 0 bases short and J 6 bases short, with 3 bases between.

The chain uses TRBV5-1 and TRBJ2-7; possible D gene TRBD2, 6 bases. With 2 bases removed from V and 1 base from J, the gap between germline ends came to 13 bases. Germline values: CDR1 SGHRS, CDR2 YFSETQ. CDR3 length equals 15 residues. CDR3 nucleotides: TGCGCCAGCAGCTTCTTGGAGGGATATTCCTACGAGCAGTACTTC. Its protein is CASSFLEGYSYEQYF.